The entry that follows covers one T cell receptor beta chain sequence. Its cognate antigen is unknown. The data originate from a study of CD8 T cells in ankylosing spondylitis. The study, taken as a whole, reports: Reportedly, disease-linked clones are significantly enriched in ankylosing spondylitis patients' matched synovial fluid. For ankylosing spondylitis blood, a TCR beta motif of under 10 highly homologous variants appeared characteristic. Clones that were linked to disease were CD8+ and were relatively rare in peripheral blood. In synovial fluid and blood from reactive arthritis, some motif variants were previously reported.

Trimming took 3 bases from V and 9 from J; bases not matched to a gene: 14. The germline CDR1 and CDR2 sequences are MGHRA and YSYEKL. The CDR3 is 16 residues long. Quantitative barcoded 5'-RACE was used to prepare TCR beta libraries. TCRdb passed the 5' RACE reads through MiXCR, listing each CDR3 protein once. This table has 700,000 to 1,000,000 distinct CDR3 sequences, about 11% appearing once. This TCR derives from a male donor with ankylosing spondylitis. The chain combines TRBV4-1 with TRBJ2-1, with 7 bases that match TRBD2. The specimen was blood, either unsorted or a sorted T cell fraction (not recorded which). The chain's CDR3 is CASSQPSRLASREQFF. The CDR3 DNA sequence: TGCGCCAGCAGCCAGCCCTCGAGACTAGCTTCACGTGAGCAGTTCTTC.